The T cell receptor beta chain under discussion was sequenced for a study of cytomegalovirus exposure and HLA in healthy donors. The method was immunoSEQ multiplex PCR; TCRdb's version includes in-frame clones alone and lacks a portion of them. The sample has 20,000 to 25,000 clones, approximately 96% seen once; the top ten hold approximately 10%. A note on this clone: The antigen is unknown.

While the first cohort had 650 to 850 subjects, the donors belonged to the separate validation cohort of over a hundred subjects. General study findings and limits: According to the study, 160 or so TCR beta chains were cytomegalovirus-associated.

What was sequenced was PBMCs. This receptor was obtained from a man aged 25 to 45 in good health and CMV-seropositive.

CDR3 region: CAYRGNGAFF. Written as DNA, the CDR3 is TGTGCCTACAGGGGAAATGGGGCTTTCTTT. The genes are TRBV30 and TRBJ1-1, with TRBD1 matching over 7 bases. CDR3 length: 10 amino acids. The ends lost 7 bases at V and 11 bases at J; junction bases unmatched: 7. CDR1 and CDR2 (germline): GTSNPN, SVGIG (reference sequence).